These 22 T cell receptor beta chains were all obtained from the same sample, sequenced in a study of cytomegalovirus exposure and HLA in healthy donors. Produced via immunoSEQ multiplex PCR; TCRdb's table is partial and in-frame only. The table lists around 300,000 clones, approximately 91% of them singletons, with over 0.9% in the top ten. Sequencing was performed on PBMCs. These receptors were taken from a man aged 25-40 years in good health and CMV-seronegative.

The chain uses TRBV4-3 and TRBJ1-5; D gene unclear. CDR3 length: 15 residues. The V and J ends lost 0 bases and 2 bases respectively, with 8 bases between them. Germline V CDR1 and CDR2: LGHNA, YSLEER. CDR3: CASSQDLSGNQPQHF. In nucleotides, the CDR3 is TGCGCCAGCAGCCAAGATCTTTCAGGCAATCAGCCCCAGCATTTT.

V usage is TRBV11-2 and J usage is TRBJ2-3, with 11 bases aligning to TRBD2. V was clipped by 1 base and J by 0 bases; unmatched bases: 0. This CDR3 is built from 16 residues. CDR1 and CDR2 from the germline V gene are SGHAT and FQNNGV. CDR3 sequence: CASSLGLAGSTDTQYF. The CDR3 bases are TGTGCCAGCAGCTTAGGACTAGCGGGAAGCACAGATACGCAGTATTTT.

This sequence joins TRBV19 and TRBJ2-2; 8 bases are shared with TRBD2. The CDR3 contains 14 residues. V dropped 4 bases and J dropped 6; count of bases not matched to a gene: 4. Germline V gene data show CDR1 as LNHDA and CDR2 as SQIVND (reference sequence). CDR3 DNA: TGTGCCAGTAGTACATTACTAGCGGCCGGGGAGCTGTTTTTT. Amino acids: CASSTLLAAGELFF. The variable domain in full, with the rest retrieved from reference TRBV19 and TRBJ2-2, is DGGITQSPKYLFRKEGQNVTLSCEQNLNHDAMYWYRQDPGQGLRLIYYSQIVNDFQKGDIAEGYSVSREKKESFPLTVTSAQKNPTAFYLCASSTLLAAGELFFGEGSRLTVL.

V usage is TRBV4-3 and J usage is TRBJ1-1, with D uncertain. This CDR3 comprises 16 residues. Germline CDR1 reads LGHNA; CDR2 reads YSLEER. V lost 4 bases, J lost 0 bases, and 15 bases lay in between. The chain's CDR3 is CASSPATGSLNTEAFF. The CDR3, as DNA: TGCGCCAGCAGCCCCGCTACGGGGTCGCTGAACACTGAAGCTTTCTTT.

The CDR3 region is CASARQGAVGYTF. In nucleotides, the CDR3 is TGTGCCAGCGCCAGACAGGGCGCAGTCGGCTACACCTTC. The chain recombines TRBV6-1 with TRBJ1-2; TRBD1 aligns across 7 bases. This CDR3 has 13 residues. V shed 8 bases, J shed 8 bases, and the junction held 11 bases outside the gene matches. Germline CDR1 is MNHNS and CDR2 is SASEGT.

V and J are TRBV19 and TRBJ2-5; D might be TRBD1 (5 bases). This CDR3 has 14 amino acids. Trimming took 2 bases from V and 5 from J, leaving 12 bases between them. Per germline, CDR1 LNHDA and CDR2 SQIVND (reference sequence). CDR3 sequence (DNA): TGTGCCAGTAGTATATTTCAGGGTGTGGAGACCCAGTACTTC. Translation gives CASSIFQGVETQYF.

This clone was picked up one time. The genes are TRBV27 and TRBJ1-1, with D unresolved. The CDR3 extends over 13 amino acids. V was cut by 3 bases and J by 4 bases, with 9 bases left in between. Germline assignment: CDR1 MNHEY and CDR2 SMNVEV (reference sequence). CDR3 sequence: CASSFAGGTEAFF. The CDR3, as DNA: TGTGCCAGCAGTTTTGCGGGAGGCACTGAAGCTTTCTTT.

This clone has a single count. The rearrangement links TRBV5-1 to TRBJ2-7; a possible D gene is TRBD1 (6 bases). The V end lost 0 bases, the J end lost 6 bases, and 10 bases lay between the germline ends. CDR3 length: 13 amino acids. Germline CDR1 SGHRS, CDR2 YFSETQ. The CDR3 loop reads CASSLDTGSEQYF. DNA of the CDR3: TGCGCCAGCAGCTTGGACACAGGGTCCGAGCAGTACTTC.

The gene calls are TRBV6-5 and TRBJ1-1, with 7 positions matching TRBD1. The CDR3 consists of 14 residues. Germline V gene lookup returns CDR1 MNHEY and CDR2 SVGAGI. V dropped 7 bases and J dropped 0; count of bases not matched to a gene: 5. This chain's CDR3 is CASTQGQLNTEAFF. The CDR3 DNA sequence: TGTGCCAGCACCCAGGGACAGTTGAACACTGAAGCTTTCTTT.

The gene calls are TRBV5-6 and TRBJ2-3; TRBD2 matches 8 bases. CDR3 length equals 16 residues. Trimming cost V 2 bases and J 0 bases; bases outside gene matches: 5. Germline V gene sequence: CDR1 SGHDT, CDR2 YYEEEE. The CDR3 region is CASSLFGGASTDTQYF. CDR3 DNA: TGTGCCAGCAGCTTATTCGGGGGGGCTAGCACAGATACGCAGTATTTT.

The chain is built from TRBV7-2 and TRBJ2-3, with 7 bases matching TRBD1. V gave up 5 bases and J gave up 6 bases; unmatched junction bases: 14. The CDR3 spans 16 residues. Germline values: CDR1 SGHTA, CDR2 FQGNSA. The CDR3 DNA reads TGTGCCAGCAGCCCGAAAGACGAGACAGGGTTCGATACGCAGTATTTT. Translating it yields CASSPKDETGFDTQYF. Combining the CDR3 with reference TRBV7-2 and TRBJ2-3 gives the whole variable domain GAGVSQSPSNKVTEKGKDVELRCDPISGHTALYWYRQSLGQGLEFLIYFQGNSAPDKSGLPSDRFSAERTGGSVSTLTIQRTQQEDSAVYLCASSPKDETGFDTQYFGPGTRLTVL.

The CDR3 spells CASSLQRNPDYGYTF. The CDR3, as DNA: TGTGCCAGCAGCTTACAGCGGAACCCAGACTATGGCTACACCTTC. The rearrangement joins TRBV7-9 to TRBJ1-2; D remains unclear. The CDR3 sequence is 15 residues long. From germline, CDR1 is SEHNR and CDR2 FQNEAQ (reference sequence). V gave up 2 bases and J gave up 3 bases, with 13 bases separating them.

The V gene is TRBV18, the J gene TRBJ2-2; 7 bases are shared with TRBD1. This CDR3 has 15 residues. The germline V gene has CDR1 KGHSH and CDR2 LQKENI. Unmatched junction bases numbered 4, after V lost 1 base and J lost 5 bases. The CDR3 loop reads CASSPQGQTTGELFF. DNA of the CDR3: TGTGCCAGCTCACCACAGGGACAGACAACCGGGGAGCTGTTTTTT.

This chain joins TRBV4-1 and TRBJ2-5, with 9 bases identical to TRBD2. CDR3 length: 17 residues. V shed 1 base and J 0 bases; nucleotides not matched to a gene: 6. Looked up from germline, CDR1 is MGHRA and CDR2 is YSYEKL. In DNA, the CDR3 is TGCGCCAGCAGCCAAGGAATAGCGGGAGCAAACCAAGAGACCCAGTACTTC. Amino acids: CASSQGIAGANQETQYF.

V gene TRBV25-1 combines with J gene TRBJ2-7; 9 nucleotides line up with TRBD1. CDR3 length: 14 residues. Unmatched junction bases numbered 8, after V lost 5 bases and J lost 6 bases. The V gene's germline CDR1 is MGHDK and CDR2 SYGVNS. The CDR3 bases are TGTGCCAGCAGTACACAGGGGGCGTCGAGCGAGCAGTACTTC. It is translated as CASSTQGASSEQYF.

This clone was counted between two and nine times. The chain links TRBV27 to TRBJ1-2; TRBD1 aligns across 8 bases. The CDR3 is made up of 13 amino acids. CDR1 is MNHEY, CDR2 SMNVEV, per germline (reference sequence). V was clipped by 8 bases and J by 3 bases; unmatched bases: 5. The CDR3, as DNA: TGTGCCAGCTCCGGACAGGGCGACTATGGCTACACCTTC. It specifies CASSGQGDYGYTF.

The chain is built from TRBV5-6 and TRBJ1-1; a possible D gene is TRBD1 (6 bases). The CDR3 contains 13 residues. Germline V gene data show CDR1 as SGHDT and CDR2 as YYEEEE. The V end lost 2 bases, the J end lost 3 bases, and 8 bases lay between the germline ends. CDR3 in amino acids: CASSFDRYTEAFF. The DNA of the CDR3 is TGTGCCAGCAGCTTCGACAGGTACACTGAAGCTTTCTTT.

This chain connects TRBV6-5 to TRBJ1-6; D is perhaps TRBD1 (6 bases). V shed 6 bases and J shed 5 bases, with 11 bases lying between them. Germline CDR1 is MNHEY and CDR2 is SVGAGI. The CDR3 loop spans 14 amino acids. This CDR3 reads CASSLGHNNSPLHF. The DNA for the CDR3 is TGTGCCAGCAGCCTGGGACACAATAATTCACCCCTCCACTTT.

The rearrangement links TRBV5-6 to TRBJ2-1, with a possible D match to TRBD2 (5 bases). This CDR3 region has 16 residues. Germline V CDR1 and CDR2: SGHDT, YYEEEE. V was trimmed by 5 bases and J by 8 bases, leaving 23 bases between them. The CDR3 nucleotides are TGTGCCAGCAGATCAACGCCGGGTTCAGCGGCCCATGAGCAGTTCTTC. Encoded protein: CASRSTPGSAAHEQFF.

This chain uses TRBV15 with TRBJ2-7; 8 nucleotides align to TRBD1. CDR3 length: 14 amino acids. Germline values: CDR1 LNHNV, CDR2 YYDKDF (reference sequence). V gave up 6 bases and J gave up 3 bases; unmatched junction bases: 7. The CDR3 DNA reads TGTGCCACCAGTCGACAGGGGCCACTCTACGAGCAGTACTTC. Amino acids: CATSRQGPLYEQYF.

By share of the sample, this clone is medium-sized (0.01 to 0.1%). The CDR3: CASSAGQENTEAFF. The DNA for the CDR3 is TGTGCCAGCAGTGCCGGACAGGAGAACACTGAAGCTTTCTTT. The J gene is TRBJ1-1, the V gene TRBV6-4; TRBD1 aligns across 7 bases. The CDR3 consists of 14 residues. Losses at the gene ends were 4 bases for V and 1 base for J; bases not matched to a gene: 3. In germline, CDR1 is MRHNA, CDR2 SNTAGT.

The chain joins TRBV6-1 to TRBJ1-2; tentative D call: TRBD1 (5 bases). The CDR3 consists of 13 residues. In germline, CDR1 is MNHNS, CDR2 SASEGT. Deletions cut 7 bases from V and 7 bases from J, with 16 bases between. CDR3 residues: CASIVGGEVGYTF. CDR3 sequence (DNA): TGTGCCAGCATCGTCGGGGGAGAGGTTGGCTACACCTTC.